The T cell receptor beta chain under discussion was sequenced for a study of regulatory T cells in long-lasting Graves disease. The study, taken as a whole, reports: Persistent cases of Graves' showed reduced TCR diversity relative to newly diagnosed patients. Possibly, too few samples lowered accuracy.

Library construction for TCR beta used iRepertoire HTBI primers and Arm-PCR of CDR3 regions. TCRdb ran MiXCR on the multiplex PCR reads and lists one entry per CDR3 protein. The table has about half a million distinct CDR3 sequences, 22% seen once. Remarks on this clonotype: Its antigen remains unknown.

Time point noted: persistent/refractory GD, antithyroid drugs over 5 years with positive TRAb. Making the TCR library involved RNA that had been extracted from PBMCs. A volume of roughly 9.1 milliliters of peripheral blood was collected in EDTA tubes. From germline, CDR1 is PRHDT and CDR2 FYEKMQ (reference sequence). The CDR3 totals 14 residues. V trimming: 5 bases; J trimming: 5 bases; junction bases outside the gene matches: 4. The material sequenced was peripheral blood mononuclear cells (PBMCs), taken when the disease was refractory, from a patient treated with antithyroid drugs. The chain recombines TRBV13 with TRBJ2-1, with 9 nucleotides matching TRBD1. The sequence derives from a female donor with Graves disease. CDR3 protein: CASSRDRVDNEQFF. As DNA, the CDR3 is TGTGCCAGCAGCCGGGACAGGGTAGACAATGAGCAGTTCTTC.